Each of the 17 T cell receptor beta chains below was sequenced from the same sample in a study of ipilimumab plus nivolumab after autologous stem cell transplantation (dated by TCRdb to the early 2020s). The library relied on the immunoSEQ multiplex PCR assay. TCRdb provides this immuneACCESS table in a form limited to in-frame rearrangements. Some clones are lacking; in checked studies, under half of them reflect an unresolved V gene, and why the rest are absent is not known. The sample records roughly 16,000 clones, roughly four fifths of which are singletons. The ten biggest clones cover around 20% of the sample. The input for sequencing was PBMCs, taken in a trial of ipilimumab plus nivolumab as post-transplant consolidation. These receptors came from a male donor with diffuse large B-cell lymphoma.

This clone is medium-sized in the sample. The CDR3 nucleotides read TGTGCCAGCAGTGGGGGGACCTTTCCCTACGAGCAGTACTTC. This codes for CASSGGTFPYEQYF. The chain joins TRBV6-1 to TRBJ2-7, with D possibly called TRBD1 or TRBD2 (5 bases each). Germline CDR1 reads MNHNS; CDR2 reads SASEGT. V was trimmed by 4 bases and J by 2 bases, leaving 12 bases between them. The CDR3 contains 14 residues.

The CDR3 loop is CASSYGGTDTQYF. Written as DNA, the CDR3 is TGTGCCAGCAGTTACGGGGGCACAGATACGCAGTATTTT. This chain uses TRBV6-5 with TRBJ2-3; D gene ambiguous. Germline CDR1 MNHEY, CDR2 SVGAGI. Trimming left V 2 bases short and J 1 base short, with 4 bases between. The CDR3 length is 13 residues.

This clone occurred once. This chain joins TRBV30 and TRBJ2-7, with D possibly TRBD2 on 5 matching bases. CDR1 and CDR2 (germline): GTSNPN, SVGIG (reference sequence). V was clipped by 4 bases and J by 5 bases, with 12 bases between them. The CDR3 totals 12 residues. Here the CDR3 reads CAWNEGSNEQYF. CDR3 bases: TGTGCCTGGAATGAGGGTTCCAACGAGCAGTACTTC.

This clone was counted a single time. The CDR3 sequence is CASRAGTGGSGNTIYF. CDR3 nucleotides: TGTGCCAGCAGAGCCGGGACAGGGGGTTCTGGAAACACCATATATTTT. This chain uses TRBV5-4 with TRBJ1-3; 11 bases agree with TRBD1. With V trimmed by 5 bases and J by 1 base, 5 bases remained unmatched. The CDR3 length is 16 residues. The germline gives CDR1 SGHNT, CDR2 YYREEE (reference sequence). Drawing the rest from reference TRBV5-4 and TRBJ1-3, the complete variable domain is ETGVTQSPTHLIKTRGQQVTLRCSSQSGHNTVSWYQQALGQGPQFIFQYYREEENGRGNFPPRFSGLQFPNYSSELNVNALELDDSALYLCASRAGTGGSGNTIYFGEGSWLTVV.

J is TRBJ2-3 and V is TRBV5-6; tentative D call: TRBD1 (5 bases). Between the trimmed V and J ends, which lost 7 bases and 4 bases, there was a span of 16 bases. Germline CDR1 and CDR2: SGHDT and YYEEEE. The CDR3 consists of 14 residues. The CDR3 nucleotides are TGTGCCAGCTTACTGGGCCCAGGGTCAGATACGCAGTATTTT. Encoded protein: CASLLGPGSDTQYF.

This rearrangement joins TRBV5-4 to TRBJ1-1, with D unresolved. CDR1 is SGHNT and CDR2 is YYREEE in the germline V gene (reference sequence). This CDR3 comprises 17 residues. V dropped 4 bases and J dropped 5 bases, with 24 bases sitting between them. CDR3: CASSPRLGFTSGTEAFF. The CDR3 DNA follows: TGTGCCAGCAGCCCGAGGCTTGGCTTCACCTCGGGAACTGAAGCTTTCTTT.

CDR3 residues: CASSFRGTELVYEQYF. As DNA, the CDR3 is TGCGCCAGCAGCTTTCGGGGGACGGAGCTAGTCTACGAGCAGTACTTC. The chain links TRBV5-1 to TRBJ2-7, with a tentative D call TRBD2 (6 bases). The CDR3 runs 16 residues. The V end lost 2 bases, the J end lost 3 bases, and 18 bases lay between the germline ends. Germline loops: CDR1 SGHRS, CDR2 YFSETQ. The entire variable domain, with the rest obtained from reference TRBV5-1 and TRBJ2-7, is as follows: KAGVTQTPRYLIKTRGQQVTLSCSPISGHRSVSWYQQTPGQGLQFLFEYFSETQRNKGNFPGRFSGRQFSNSRSEMNVSTLELGDSALYLCASSFRGTELVYEQYFGPGTRLTVT.

The CDR3 DNA follows: TGTGCCAGCAGTGAGGGACAGGTGAGCCAGCCCCAGCATTTT. Translated, it gives CASSEGQVSQPQHF. The rearrangement uses TRBV2 and TRBJ1-5; TRBD1 matches 8 bases. Trimming took 3 bases from V and 7 from J; bases not matched to a gene: 5. Germline CDR1 is SNHLY and CDR2 is FYNNEI. CDR3 length: 14 residues.

In this sample, this clone turned up once. The chain has TRBV6-5 and TRBJ2-1; 7 bases match TRBD2. The CDR3 has 13 residues. In germline, CDR1 is MNHEY, CDR2 SVGAGI. The ends lost 8 bases at V and 2 bases at J; junction bases unmatched: 3. CDR3 region: CASARGTYNEQFF. The CDR3, as DNA: TGTGCCAGCGCGCGGGGGACCTACAATGAGCAGTTCTTC.

The chain joins TRBV10-1 to TRBJ2-5; 14 positions match TRBD2. The CDR3 loop spans 16 amino acids. Trimming removed 6 bases from V and 2 bases from J; junction bases left unmatched: 5. Germline V gives CDR1 WNHNN, CDR2 SYGVQD (reference sequence). DNA for the CDR3: TGCGCCAGCAGCGAGGGACTAGCGGGGGTGCAAGAGACCCAGTACTTC. Encoded protein: CASSEGLAGVQETQYF.

CDR3 nucleotide sequence: TGTGCCAGCAGCTGGGCGGGATCCTCTAGCACAGATACGCAGTATTTT. This codes for CASSWAGSSSTDTQYF. V and J are TRBV5-4 and TRBJ2-3; TRBD2 is a possible D gene (6 bases). V shed 3 bases and J shed 0 bases, with 14 bases lying between them. The CDR3 spans 16 residues. Germline lookup yields CDR1 SGHNT and CDR2 YYREEE (reference sequence).

As concerns this clone: A read error may produce the germline difference seen at one junction end. The genes are TRBV4-1 and TRBJ2-1; D remains ambiguous. CDR1 is MGHRA, CDR2 YSYEKL, per germline. The CDR3 sequence is 12 residues long. CDR3 residues: CASSQVGAVRFF. The CDR3 DNA follows: TGCGCCAGCAGTCAAGTAGGAGCCGTACGGTTCTTC.

V and J are TRBV2 and TRBJ1-3, with TRBD1 as a possible D gene (6 bases). CDR3 length: 15 amino acids. Germline loops: CDR1 SNHLY, CDR2 FYNNEI. V lost 3 bases, J lost 0 bases, and 9 bases lay in between. CDR3 nucleotides: TGTGCCAGCAGTGACGGACAGAGCTCTGGAAACACCATATATTTT. Translating it yields CASSDGQSSGNTIYF.

This chain uses TRBV19 with TRBJ1-2; D gene uncertain. The CDR3 sequence is 13 residues long. Trimming took 6 bases from V and 4 from J, leaving 12 bases between them. Germline CDR1 LNHDA, CDR2 SQIVND (reference sequence). This CDR3 is CASRPDIGYGYTF. The CDR3, as DNA: TGTGCCAGTAGACCTGACATCGGCTATGGCTACACCTTC. The full variable domain, its missing parts supplied by reference TRBV19 and TRBJ1-2, is DGGITQSPKYLFRKEGQNVTLSCEQNLNHDAMYWYRQDPGQGLRLIYYSQIVNDFQKGDIAEGYSVSREKKESFPLTVTSAQKNPTAFYLCASRPDIGYGYTFGSGTRLTVV.

The rearrangement uses TRBV5-1 and TRBJ2-5, with TRBD2 identical over 10 bases. CDR1 is SGHRS, CDR2 YFSETQ, per germline. J gave up 1 base and V 0 bases, and 9 bases lay outside the gene matches. The CDR3 is 18 residues long. The CDR3 loop is CASSLAAGGPGSQETQYF. The CDR3 region has the DNA TGCGCCAGCAGCTTGGCAGCGGGAGGGCCAGGGAGCCAAGAGACCCAGTACTTC.

This chain links TRBV5-1 with TRBJ1-5; TRBD1 might be the D (6 bases). Germline assignment: CDR1 SGHRS and CDR2 YFSETQ. V was trimmed by 0 bases and J by 1 base, leaving 8 bases between them. The CDR3 extends over 15 amino acids. CDR3 sequence reads: CASSLDGGSNQPQHF. The DNA for the CDR3 is TGCGCCAGCAGCTTGGATGGGGGCAGCAATCAGCCCCAGCATTTT. Looking up the rest from reference TRBV5-1 and TRBJ1-5 gives the full variable domain: KAGVTQTPRYLIKTRGQQVTLSCSPISGHRSVSWYQQTPGQGLQFLFEYFSETQRNKGNFPGRFSGRQFSNSRSEMNVSTLELGDSALYLCASSLDGGSNQPQHFGDGTRLSIL.

The rearrangement uses TRBV9 and TRBJ1-2; D uncertain. Trimming took 0 bases from V and 0 from J, leaving 9 bases between them. Germline CDR1 reads SGDLS; CDR2 reads YYNGEE. The CDR3 loop spans 15 amino acids. The CDR3 sequence: CASSVDPGTNYGYTF. The CDR3 DNA reads TGTGCCAGCAGCGTAGATCCCGGGACTAACTATGGCTACACCTTC.